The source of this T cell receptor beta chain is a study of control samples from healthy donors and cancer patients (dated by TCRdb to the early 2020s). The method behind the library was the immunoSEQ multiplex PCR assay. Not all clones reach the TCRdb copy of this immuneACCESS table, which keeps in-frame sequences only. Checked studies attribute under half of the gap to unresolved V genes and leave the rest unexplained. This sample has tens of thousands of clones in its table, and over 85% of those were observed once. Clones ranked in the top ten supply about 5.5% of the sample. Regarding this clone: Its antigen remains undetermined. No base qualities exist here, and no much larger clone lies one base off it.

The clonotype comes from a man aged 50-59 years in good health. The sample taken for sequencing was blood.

The CDR3 protein: CASSKLARPSYNEQFF. The sequenced DNA: TGTGCCAGCAGCAAGCTCGCGCGGCCCTCCTACAATGAGCAGTTCTTC. This receptor chain uses TRBV21-1 and TRBJ2-1; the D segment call TRBD2 is taken from the table without a DNA check. TRBV21-1 is termed a pseudogene. Reading from cysteine to phenylalanine, the CDR3 counts 16 amino acids. The sequence is cut down to CDR3 DNA, 48 bases in frame from base 1.